These 3 T cell receptor beta chains share one sample of origin, sequenced in a study of regulatory T cells in long-lasting Graves disease. Time point given: newly diagnosed GD, antithyroid drugs for less than 3 months. From RNA extracted from PBMCs, the TCR library was made. According to the study, TCR beta libraries were built with iRepertoire HTBI primers and CDR3-region Arm-PCR. A single record per CDR3 protein comes from TCRdb applying MiXCR to the multiplex PCR reads. Among 440,000 or so distinct CDR3 sequences, approximately 16% were seen once, and the ten largest hold about 10%. The same sample was also used in a study of T cells in Graves' hyperthyroidism and ophthalmopathy.

The sample here was peripheral blood mononuclear cells (PBMCs), taken at new diagnosis, from a patient treated with antithyroid drugs. These receptor sequences come from a woman in her 30s with Graves disease.

This clonotype occurred a few times. The V gene is TRBV6-1, the J gene TRBJ1-2, with D unresolved. V lost 8 bases to trimming and J lost 8 bases, with 12 bases between them. The V gene's germline CDR1 is MNHNS and CDR2 SASEGT. CDR3 length: 11 amino acids. This CDR3 is CASSSGMGYTF. CDR3 sequence (DNA): TGTGCCAGCTCGTCCGGGATGGGCTACACCTTC.

In its sample, this clonotype was seen many times. The CDR3 DNA follows: TGTGCCTGGAGTAGGGGGAAAGCTTTCTTT. This codes for CAWSRGKAFF. This sequence joins TRBV30 and TRBJ1-1; a weak D match, TRBD1 (6 bases). Germline loops: CDR1 GTSNPN, CDR2 SVGIG (reference sequence). Trimming cost V 2 bases and J 9 bases, with 7 bases left between them. The CDR3 contains 10 residues.

There are many counts of this clonotype. The chain carries TRBV30 and TRBJ2-1; 8 bases map to TRBD2. The V gene's germline CDR1 is GTSNPN and CDR2 SVGIG (reference sequence). V shed 1 base and J 4 bases; nucleotides not matched to a gene: 3. The CDR3 extends over 14 amino acids. In DNA form, the CDR3 reads TGTGCCTGGAGTGGTACTAGCGGATACAATGAGCAGTTCTTC. It is translated as CAWSGTSGYNEQFF.